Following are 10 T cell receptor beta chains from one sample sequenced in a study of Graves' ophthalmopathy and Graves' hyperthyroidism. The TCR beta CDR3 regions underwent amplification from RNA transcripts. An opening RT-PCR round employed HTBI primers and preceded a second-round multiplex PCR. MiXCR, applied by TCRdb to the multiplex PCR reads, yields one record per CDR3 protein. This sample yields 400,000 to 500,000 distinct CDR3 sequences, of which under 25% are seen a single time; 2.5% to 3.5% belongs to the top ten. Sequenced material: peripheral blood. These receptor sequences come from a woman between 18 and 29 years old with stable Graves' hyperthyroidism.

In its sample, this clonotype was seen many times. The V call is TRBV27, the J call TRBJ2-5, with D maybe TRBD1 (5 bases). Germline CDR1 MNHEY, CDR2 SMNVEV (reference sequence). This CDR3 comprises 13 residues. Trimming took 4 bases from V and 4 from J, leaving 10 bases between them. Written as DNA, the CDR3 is TGTGCCAGCAGTTCTATGGGGCGAGAGACCCAGTACTTC. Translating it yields CASSSMGRETQYF.

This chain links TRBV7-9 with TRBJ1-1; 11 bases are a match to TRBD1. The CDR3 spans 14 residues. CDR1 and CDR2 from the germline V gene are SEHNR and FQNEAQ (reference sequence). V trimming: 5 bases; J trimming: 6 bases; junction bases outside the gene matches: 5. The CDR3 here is CASSRRDRGAEAFF. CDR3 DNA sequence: TGTGCCAGCAGCCGTAGGGACAGGGGGGCTGAAGCTTTCTTT.

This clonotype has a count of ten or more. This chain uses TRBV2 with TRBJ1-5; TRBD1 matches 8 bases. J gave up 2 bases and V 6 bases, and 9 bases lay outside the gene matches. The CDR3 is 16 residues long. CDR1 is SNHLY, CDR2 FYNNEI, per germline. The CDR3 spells CASSFGPGGGNQPQHF. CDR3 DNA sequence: TGTGCCAGCAGCTTCGGCCCAGGGGGCGGCAATCAGCCCCAGCATTTT.

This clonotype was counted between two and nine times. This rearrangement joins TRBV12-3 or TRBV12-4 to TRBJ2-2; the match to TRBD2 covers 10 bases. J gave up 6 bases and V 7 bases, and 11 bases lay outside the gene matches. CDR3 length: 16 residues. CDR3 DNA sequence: TGTGCCAGCACTGCTAGCGGGAGAGGGGGAGCCGGGGAGCTGTTTTTT. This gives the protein CASTASGRGGAGELFF.

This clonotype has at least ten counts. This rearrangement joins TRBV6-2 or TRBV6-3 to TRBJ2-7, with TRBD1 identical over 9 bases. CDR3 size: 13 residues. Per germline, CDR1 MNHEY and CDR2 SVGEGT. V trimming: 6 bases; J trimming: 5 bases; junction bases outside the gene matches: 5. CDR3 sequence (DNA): TGTGCCAGCAGCCGATGGGACAGGGACGAGCAGTACTTC. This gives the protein CASSRWDRDEQYF.

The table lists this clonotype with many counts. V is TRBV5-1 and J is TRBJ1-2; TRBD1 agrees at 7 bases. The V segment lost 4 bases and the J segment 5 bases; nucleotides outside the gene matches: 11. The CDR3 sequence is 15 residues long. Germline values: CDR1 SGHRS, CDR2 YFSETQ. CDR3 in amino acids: CASSLETGTAYGYTF. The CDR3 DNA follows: TGCGCCAGCAGCCTAGAGACGGGGACAGCATATGGCTACACCTTC.

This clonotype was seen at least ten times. The CDR3 spells CASSFGLGQTQYF. The CDR3 DNA follows: TGTGCCAGCAGTTTTGGACTGGGCCAGACCCAGTACTTC. The chain couples TRBV27 to TRBJ2-5; D may be TRBD2 (5 bases). The germline CDR1 and CDR2 sequences are MNHEY and SMNVEV (reference sequence). This CDR3 comprises 13 residues. Trimming removed 3 bases from V and 6 bases from J, with 11 bases in between.

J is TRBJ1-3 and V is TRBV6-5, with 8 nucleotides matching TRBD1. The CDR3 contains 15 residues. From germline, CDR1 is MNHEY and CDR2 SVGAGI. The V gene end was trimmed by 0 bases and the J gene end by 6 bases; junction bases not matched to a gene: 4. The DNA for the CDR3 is TGTGCCAGCAGTTACTCAGGACAGGGCATAAACACCATATATTTT. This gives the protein CASSYSGQGINTIYF.

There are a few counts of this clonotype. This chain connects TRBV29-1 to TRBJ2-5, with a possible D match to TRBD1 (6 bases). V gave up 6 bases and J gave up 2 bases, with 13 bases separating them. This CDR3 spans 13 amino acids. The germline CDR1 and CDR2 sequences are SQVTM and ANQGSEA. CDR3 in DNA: TGCAGCGTGGACAGAGGCCCTCAAGAGACCCAGTACTTC. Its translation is CSVDRGPQETQYF.

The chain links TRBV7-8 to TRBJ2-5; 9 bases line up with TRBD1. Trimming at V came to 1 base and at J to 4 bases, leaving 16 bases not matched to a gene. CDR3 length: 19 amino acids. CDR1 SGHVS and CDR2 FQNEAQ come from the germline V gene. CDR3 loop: CASSLEGLVGQGQGETQYF. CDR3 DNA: TGTGCCAGCAGCTTAGAAGGGCTAGTGGGACAGGGACAGGGAGAGACCCAGTACTTC.